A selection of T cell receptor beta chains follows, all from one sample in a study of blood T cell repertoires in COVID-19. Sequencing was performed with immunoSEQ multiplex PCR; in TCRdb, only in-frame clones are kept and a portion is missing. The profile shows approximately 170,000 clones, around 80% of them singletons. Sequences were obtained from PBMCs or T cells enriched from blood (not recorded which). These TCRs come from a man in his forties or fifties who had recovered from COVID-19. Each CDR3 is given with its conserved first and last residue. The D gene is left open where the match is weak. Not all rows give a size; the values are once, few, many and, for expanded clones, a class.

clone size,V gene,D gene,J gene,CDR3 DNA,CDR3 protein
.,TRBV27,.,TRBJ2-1,TGTGCCAGCAGAAGTGGGCAGGGCTCCTACAATGAGCAGTTCTTC,CASRSGQGSYNEQFF
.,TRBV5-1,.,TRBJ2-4,TGCGCCAGCAGCTTGGGAGGGAGTGGAGACATTCAGTACTTC,CASSLGGSGDIQYF
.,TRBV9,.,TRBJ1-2,TGTGCCAGCAGCGTAGGGCAGGGAAACTATGGCTACACCTTC,CASSVGQGNYGYTF
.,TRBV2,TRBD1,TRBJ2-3,TGTGCCAGCAGTGTCTTCGGGGGACAGGGGGGAACAGATACGCAGTATTTT,CASSVFGGQGGTDTQYF
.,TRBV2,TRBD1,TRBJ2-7,TGTGCCAGCAGCGCTCAGGACAGGGTCTACGAGCAGTACTTC,CASSAQDRVYEQYF
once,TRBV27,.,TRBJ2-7,TGTGCCAGCAGAAGGCAGGGGTCCAACGAGCAGTACTTC,CASRRQGSNEQYF
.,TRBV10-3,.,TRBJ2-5,TGTGCCATCAGTGCGGGGGAACAGACCCAGTACTTC,CAISAGEQTQYF
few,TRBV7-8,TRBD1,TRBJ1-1,TGTGCCAGCAGCCCTGATACAGGGGTGAACACTGAAGCTTTCTTT,CASSPDTGVNTEAFF
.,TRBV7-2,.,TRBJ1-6,TGTGCCAGCAGCTTAGATGGACACTATAATTCACCCCTCCACTTT,CASSLDGHYNSPLHF
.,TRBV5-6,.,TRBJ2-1,TGTGCCAGCAGCCATGGAGACAGCTCCTACAATGAGCAGTTCTTC,CASSHGDSSYNEQFF
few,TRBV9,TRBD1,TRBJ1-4,TGTGCCAGCAGCCCTTTGGGACAGGGCAATGAAAAACTGTTTTTT,CASSPLGQGNEKLFF
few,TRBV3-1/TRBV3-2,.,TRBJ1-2,TGTGCCAGCAGCCAGTCAGGTTTCGGCTACACCTTC,CASSQSGFGYTF
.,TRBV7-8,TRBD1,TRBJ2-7,TGTGCCAGCAGCCGGACAGGGGGTTCCTACGAGCAGTACTTC,CASSRTGGSYEQYF
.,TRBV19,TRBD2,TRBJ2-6,TGTGCCAGTATCGGCCGGGAGGGGTCTGGGGCCAACGTCCTGACTTTC,CASIGREGSGANVLTF
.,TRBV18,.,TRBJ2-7,TGTGCCAGCTCACCATCCGGGGGGCGCGAGCAGTACTTC,CASSPSGGREQYF
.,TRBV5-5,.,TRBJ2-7,TGTGCCAGCAGCCCGCTATCAGGGTTAGGTTTCAACGAGCAGTACTTC,CASSPLSGLGFNEQYF
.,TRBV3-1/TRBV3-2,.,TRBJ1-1,TGTGCCAGCAGCCAAGGAAGGGGGACGAGCACTGAAGCTTTCTTT,CASSQGRGTSTEAFF
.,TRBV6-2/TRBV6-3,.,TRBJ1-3,TGTGCCAGCAGTCGACGGGGTCCCTCTGGAAACACCATATATTTT,CASSRRGPSGNTIYF
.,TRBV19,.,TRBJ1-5,TGTGCCAGTAGACCCCTTGGGACACGGAATCAGCCCCAGCATTTT,CASRPLGTRNQPQHF
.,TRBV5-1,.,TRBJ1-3,TGCGCCAGCAGCTCAGCGGGGGCGGATGGAAACACCATATATTTT,CASSSAGADGNTIYF
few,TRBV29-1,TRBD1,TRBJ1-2,TGCAGCGCAGCTACAGGGGGAGGAACATTTGGCTACACCTTC,CSAATGGGTFGYTF
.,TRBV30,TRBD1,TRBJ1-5,TGTGCCTGGAGTGTACCGCGGGACAGCTTCCAGCCCCAGCATTTT,CAWSVPRDSFQPQHF
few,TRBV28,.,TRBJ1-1,TGTGCCAGCAGCCCTAGGGGGGGCGGTCGCACTGAAGCTTTCTTT,CASSPRGGGRTEAFF
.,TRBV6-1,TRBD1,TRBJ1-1,TGTGCCAGCAGTGAGAGGGGGCGAGGGACTGAAGCTTTCTTT,CASSERGRGTEAFF
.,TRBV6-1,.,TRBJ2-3,TGTGCCAGCAGTGAACTCAAAACGGCAGATACGCAGTATTTT,CASSELKTADTQYF
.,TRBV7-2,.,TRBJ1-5,TGTGCCAGCAGCTTAGCAGGGTTAGGGAGTCAGCCCCAGCATTTT,CASSLAGLGSQPQHF
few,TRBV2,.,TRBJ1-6,TGTGCCAGCAGTGAAGGGACAGCCAATTCACCCCTCCACTTT,CASSEGTANSPLHF
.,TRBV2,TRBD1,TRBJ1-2,TGTGCCAGCAGTGAAGCGGGGCAGGGGGCCGGAGGCTACACCTTC,CASSEAGQGAGGYTF
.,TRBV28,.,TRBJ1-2,TGTGCCAGCCGTACCGCCATGCAGGGCGGACCTAACTATGGCTACACCTTC,CASRTAMQGGPNYGYTF
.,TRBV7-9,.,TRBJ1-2,TGTGCCAGCAGCTCCGGACAGTACTATGGCTACACCTTC,CASSSGQYYGYTF
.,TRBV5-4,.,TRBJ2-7,TGTGCCAGCAGCTTGTCGGGCGGGGGCCGATATCTCGAGCAGTACTTC,CASSLSGGGRYLEQYF
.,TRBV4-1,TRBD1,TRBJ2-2,TGCGCCAGCAGCCAAGCCTCCTGGGGGACAGGGAACACCGGGGAGCTGTTTTTT,CASSQASWGTGNTGELFF
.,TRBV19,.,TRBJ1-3,TGTGCCAGTAGTATAGGGGCGACCTCTGGAAACACCATATATTTT,CASSIGATSGNTIYF
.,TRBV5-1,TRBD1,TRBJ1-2,TGCGCCAGCAGCCTAGGGACAGGGGTTGGCTACACCTTC,CASSLGTGVGYTF
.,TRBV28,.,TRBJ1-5,TGTGCCAGCATCCCCTGGGGGGACCCCATCGATAGCAATCAGCCCCAGCATTTT,CASIPWGDPIDSNQPQHF
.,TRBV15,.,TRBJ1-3,TGTGCCACCAGCACAGGTTCGTTCTCTGGAAACACCATATATTTT,CATSTGSFSGNTIYF
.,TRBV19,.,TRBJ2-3,TGTGCCAGTAGTCCCCTCATTGGGGCACGGGATACGCAGTATTTT,CASSPLIGARDTQYF
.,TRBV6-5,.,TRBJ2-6,TGTGCCAGCAGTTACAGTAGTGGGGCCAACGTCCTGACTTTC,CASSYSSGANVLTF
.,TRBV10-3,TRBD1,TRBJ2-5,TGTGCCATCAGTGAGTCACAGGGGGCAGGGGAGACCCAGTACTTC,CAISESQGAGETQYF
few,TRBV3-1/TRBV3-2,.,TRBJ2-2,TGTGCCAGCAGCCAGACAGAGAACACCGGGGAGCTGTTTTTT,CASSQTENTGELFF
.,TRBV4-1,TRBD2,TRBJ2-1,TGCGCCAGCAGCGGAGAGCGGGGGGACCGATACAATGAGCAGTTCTTC,CASSGERGDRYNEQFF
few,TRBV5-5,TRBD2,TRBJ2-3,TGTGCCAGCAGCTTGCCTAGCGGGGTGGGAGATACGCAGTATTTT,CASSLPSGVGDTQYF
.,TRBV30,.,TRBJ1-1,TGTGCCTGGAGTCCCCGCCAGGGTTTTAATGGGGAAGCTTTCTTT,CAWSPRQGFNGEAFF
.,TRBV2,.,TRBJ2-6,TGTGCCAGCAGTGATCCAGGGGTGATGGGGGCCAACGTCCTGACTTTC,CASSDPGVMGANVLTF